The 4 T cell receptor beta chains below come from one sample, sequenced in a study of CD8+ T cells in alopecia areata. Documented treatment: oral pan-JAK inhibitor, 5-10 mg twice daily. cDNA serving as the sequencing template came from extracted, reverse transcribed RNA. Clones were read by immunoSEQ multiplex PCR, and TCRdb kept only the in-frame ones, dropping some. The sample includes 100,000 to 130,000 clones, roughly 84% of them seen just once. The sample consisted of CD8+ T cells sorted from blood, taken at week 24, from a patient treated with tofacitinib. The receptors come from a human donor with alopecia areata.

The CDR3 protein is CSVLVRGSPSGANVLTF. The CDR3 DNA sequence: TGCAGCGTGTTGGTTAGGGGGTCACCCTCTGGGGCCAACGTCCTGACTTTC. This chain connects TRBV29-1 to TRBJ2-6; D may be TRBD1 (6 bases). V was clipped by 6 bases and J by 0 bases, with 18 bases between them. Germline CDR1 reads SQVTM; CDR2 reads ANQGSEA. The CDR3 is 17 residues long.

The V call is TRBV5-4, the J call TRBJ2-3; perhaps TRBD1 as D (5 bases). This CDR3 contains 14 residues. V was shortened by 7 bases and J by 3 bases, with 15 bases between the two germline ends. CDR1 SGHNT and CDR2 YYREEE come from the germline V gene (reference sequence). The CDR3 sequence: CASGQHPGTDTQYF. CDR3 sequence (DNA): TGTGCCAGCGGACAACACCCCGGGACAGATACGCAGTATTTT.

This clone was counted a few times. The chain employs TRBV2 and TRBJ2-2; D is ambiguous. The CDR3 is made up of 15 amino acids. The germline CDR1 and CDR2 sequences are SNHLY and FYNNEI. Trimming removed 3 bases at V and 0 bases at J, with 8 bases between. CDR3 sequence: CASSDHRANTGELFF. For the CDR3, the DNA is TGTGCCAGCAGTGACCATCGGGCGAACACCGGGGAGCTGTTTTTT.

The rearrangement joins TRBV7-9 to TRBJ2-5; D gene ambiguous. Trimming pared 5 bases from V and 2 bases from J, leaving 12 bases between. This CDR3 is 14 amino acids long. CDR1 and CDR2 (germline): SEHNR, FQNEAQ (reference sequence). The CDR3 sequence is CASSPEVRQETQYF. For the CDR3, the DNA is TGTGCCAGCAGCCCAGAGGTGCGTCAAGAGACCCAGTACTTC.